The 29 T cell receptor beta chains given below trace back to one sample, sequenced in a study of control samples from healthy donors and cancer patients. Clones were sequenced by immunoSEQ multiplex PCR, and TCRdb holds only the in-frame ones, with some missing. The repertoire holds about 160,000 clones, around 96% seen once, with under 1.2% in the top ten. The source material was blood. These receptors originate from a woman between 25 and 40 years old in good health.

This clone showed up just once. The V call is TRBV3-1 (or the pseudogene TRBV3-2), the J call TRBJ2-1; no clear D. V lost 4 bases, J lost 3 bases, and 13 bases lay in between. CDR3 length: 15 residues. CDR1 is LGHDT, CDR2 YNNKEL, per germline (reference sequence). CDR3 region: CASSPTREYYNEQFF. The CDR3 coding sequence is TGTGCCAGCAGCCCAACCAGAGAGTACTACAATGAGCAGTTCTTC.

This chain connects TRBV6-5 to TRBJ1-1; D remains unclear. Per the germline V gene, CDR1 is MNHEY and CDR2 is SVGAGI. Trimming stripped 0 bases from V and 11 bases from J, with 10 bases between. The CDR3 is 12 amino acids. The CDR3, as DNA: TGTGCCAGCAGTTACTCGGGGTCCACGGCTTTCTTT. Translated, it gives CASSYSGSTAFF.

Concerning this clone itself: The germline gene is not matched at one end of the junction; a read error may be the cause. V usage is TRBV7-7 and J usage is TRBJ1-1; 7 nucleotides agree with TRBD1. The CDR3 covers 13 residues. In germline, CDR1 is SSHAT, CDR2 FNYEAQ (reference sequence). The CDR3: CASSRDRNTEAFF. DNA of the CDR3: TGTGCTAGCAGCCGGGACAGAAACACTGAAGCTTTCTTT.

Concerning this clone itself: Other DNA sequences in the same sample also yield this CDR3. The CDR3 is CASSLAGRSPLHF. CDR3 sequence (DNA): TGCGCCAGCAGCTTGGCGGGGCGTTCACCCCTCCACTTT. The chain uses TRBV5-1 and TRBJ1-6; D possibly corresponds to TRBD1 (5 bases). CDR1 and CDR2 from the germline V gene are SGHRS and YFSETQ. This CDR3 comprises 13 residues. V was pared by 0 bases and J by 9 bases, with 7 bases between.

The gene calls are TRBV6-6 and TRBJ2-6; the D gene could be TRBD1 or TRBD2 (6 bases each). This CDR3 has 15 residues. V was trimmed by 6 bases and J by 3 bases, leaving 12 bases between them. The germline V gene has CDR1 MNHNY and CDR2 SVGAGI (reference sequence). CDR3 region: CASSPGAFGANVLTF. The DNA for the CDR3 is TGTGCCAGCAGCCCGGGGGCGTTTGGGGCCAACGTCCTGACTTTC.

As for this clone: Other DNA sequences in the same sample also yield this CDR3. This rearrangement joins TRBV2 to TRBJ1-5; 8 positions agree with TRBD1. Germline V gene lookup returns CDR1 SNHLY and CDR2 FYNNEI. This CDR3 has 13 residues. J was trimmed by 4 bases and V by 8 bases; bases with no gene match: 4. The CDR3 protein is CASRQGLNQPQHF. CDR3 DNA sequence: TGTGCCAGCCGACAGGGGCTTAATCAGCCCCAGCATTTT.

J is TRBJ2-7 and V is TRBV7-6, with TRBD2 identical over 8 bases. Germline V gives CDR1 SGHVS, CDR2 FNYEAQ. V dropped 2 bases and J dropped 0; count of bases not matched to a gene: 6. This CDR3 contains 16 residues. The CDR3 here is CASSLFERGISYEQYF. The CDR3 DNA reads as TGTGCCAGCAGCTTATTCGAGCGGGGGATCTCCTACGAGCAGTACTTC.

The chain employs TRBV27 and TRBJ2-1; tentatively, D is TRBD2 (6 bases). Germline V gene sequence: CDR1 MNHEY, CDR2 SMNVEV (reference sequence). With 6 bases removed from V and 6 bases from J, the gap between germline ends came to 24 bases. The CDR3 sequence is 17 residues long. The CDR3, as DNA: TGTGCCAGCAGCTCCCCGTCCACTAGCATTAGGGGCAATGAGCAGTTCTTC. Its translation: CASSSPSTSIRGNEQFF.

CDR3 sequence reads: CASRRGNYGYTF. Here the CDR3 DNA reads TGTGCCAGTCGACGGGGTAACTATGGCTACACCTTC. This sequence joins TRBV6-5 and TRBJ1-2; D remains ambiguous. Germline V gene sequence: CDR1 MNHEY, CDR2 SVGAGI. V lost 9 bases and J 1 base, leaving 9 bases between the germline ends. The CDR3 is 12 residues long.

The CDR3 DNA sequence: TGTGCCAGCAGTGAAGCGTTGAGCGGGGGAAGCACAGATACGCAGTATTTT. This codes for CASSEALSGGSTDTQYF. The chain links TRBV6-1 to TRBJ2-3; 8 bases line up with TRBD2. V was pared by 0 bases and J by 0 bases, with 5 bases of the junction left unmatched. From germline, CDR1 is MNHNS and CDR2 SASEGT. CDR3 length equals 17 residues.

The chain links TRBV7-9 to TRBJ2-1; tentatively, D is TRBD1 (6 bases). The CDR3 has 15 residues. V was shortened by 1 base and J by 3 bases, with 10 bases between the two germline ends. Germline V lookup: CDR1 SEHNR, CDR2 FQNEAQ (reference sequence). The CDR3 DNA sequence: TGTGCCAGCAGCTTAGTACAGGGCTTCTACAATGAGCAGTTCTTC. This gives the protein CASSLVQGFYNEQFF.

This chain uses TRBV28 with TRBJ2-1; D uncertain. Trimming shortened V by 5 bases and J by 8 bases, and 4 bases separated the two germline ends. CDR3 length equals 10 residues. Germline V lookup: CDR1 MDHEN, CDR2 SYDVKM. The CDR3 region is CASSVHEQFF. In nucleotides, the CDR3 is TGTGCCAGCAGTGTTCATGAGCAGTTCTTC.

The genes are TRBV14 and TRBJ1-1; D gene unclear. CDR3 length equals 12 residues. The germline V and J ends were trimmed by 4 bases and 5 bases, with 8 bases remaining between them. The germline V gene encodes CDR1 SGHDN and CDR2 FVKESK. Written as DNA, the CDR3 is TGTGCCAGCAGCCCCGTAGGTACTGAAGCTTTCTTT. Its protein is CASSPVGTEAFF.

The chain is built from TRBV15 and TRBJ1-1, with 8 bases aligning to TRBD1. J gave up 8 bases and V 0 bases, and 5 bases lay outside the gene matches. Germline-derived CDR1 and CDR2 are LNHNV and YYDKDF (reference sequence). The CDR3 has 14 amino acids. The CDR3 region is CATSREGQGTEAFF. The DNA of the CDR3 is TGTGCCACCAGCAGAGAAGGACAGGGAACAGAAGCTTTCTTT.

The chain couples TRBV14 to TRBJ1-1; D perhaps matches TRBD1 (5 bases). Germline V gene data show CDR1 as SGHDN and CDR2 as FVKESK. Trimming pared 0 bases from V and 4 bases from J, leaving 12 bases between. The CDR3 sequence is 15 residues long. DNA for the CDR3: TGTGCCAGCAGCCAAGATGAAGGCAGGGTCACTGAAGCTTTCTTT. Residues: CASSQDEGRVTEAFF.

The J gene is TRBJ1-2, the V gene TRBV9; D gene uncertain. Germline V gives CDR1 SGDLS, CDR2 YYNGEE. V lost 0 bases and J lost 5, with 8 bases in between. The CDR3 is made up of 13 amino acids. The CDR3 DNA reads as TGTGCCAGCAGCGTAGCGGGAGGGTATGGCTACACCTTC. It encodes CASSVAGGYGYTF.

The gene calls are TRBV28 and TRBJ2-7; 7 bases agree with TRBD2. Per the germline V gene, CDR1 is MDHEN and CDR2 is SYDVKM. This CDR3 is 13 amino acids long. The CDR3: CAIQTGTTTEQYF. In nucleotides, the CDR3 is TGTGCTATCCAAACCGGGACTACGACCGAGCAGTACTTC.

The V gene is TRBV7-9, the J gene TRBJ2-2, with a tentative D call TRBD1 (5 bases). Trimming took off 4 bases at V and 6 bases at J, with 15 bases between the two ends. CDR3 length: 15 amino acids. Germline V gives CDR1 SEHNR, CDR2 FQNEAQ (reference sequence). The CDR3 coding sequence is TGTGCCAGCAGCTCAGGGATCAGGTCGGCCGGGGAGCTGTTTTTT. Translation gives CASSSGIRSAGELFF.

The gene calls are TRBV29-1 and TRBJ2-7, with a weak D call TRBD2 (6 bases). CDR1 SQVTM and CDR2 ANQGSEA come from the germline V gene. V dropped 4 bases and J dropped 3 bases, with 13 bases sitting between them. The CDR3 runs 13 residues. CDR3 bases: TGCAGCGTTGGAGCGGTGGGGGGCTACGAGCAGTACTTC. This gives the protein CSVGAVGGYEQYF.

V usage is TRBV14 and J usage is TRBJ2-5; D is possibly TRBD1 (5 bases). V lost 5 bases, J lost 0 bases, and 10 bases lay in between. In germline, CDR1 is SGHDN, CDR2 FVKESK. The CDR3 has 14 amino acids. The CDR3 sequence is CASSTIGDQETQYF. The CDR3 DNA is TGTGCCAGCAGCACCATAGGGGACCAAGAGACCCAGTACTTC.

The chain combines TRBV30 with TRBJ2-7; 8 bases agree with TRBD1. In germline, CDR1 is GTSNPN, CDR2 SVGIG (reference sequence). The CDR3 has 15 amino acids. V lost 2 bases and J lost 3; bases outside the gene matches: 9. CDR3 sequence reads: CAWSSTGTGYYEQYF. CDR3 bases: TGTGCCTGGAGTTCGACCGGGACAGGATACTACGAGCAGTACTTC.

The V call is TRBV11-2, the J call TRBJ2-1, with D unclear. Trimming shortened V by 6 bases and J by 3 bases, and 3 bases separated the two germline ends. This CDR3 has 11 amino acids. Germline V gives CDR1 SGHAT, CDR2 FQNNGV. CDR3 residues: CASRGYNEQFF. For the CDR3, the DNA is TGTGCCAGCAGGGGCTACAATGAGCAGTTCTTC.

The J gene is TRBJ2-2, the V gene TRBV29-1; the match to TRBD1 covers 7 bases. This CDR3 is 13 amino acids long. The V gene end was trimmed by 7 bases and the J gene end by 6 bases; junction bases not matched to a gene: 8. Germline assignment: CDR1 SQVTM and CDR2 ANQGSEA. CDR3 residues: CSANRGTAGELFF. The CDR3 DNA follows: TGCAGCGCTAACAGGGGAACAGCCGGGGAGCTGTTTTTT.

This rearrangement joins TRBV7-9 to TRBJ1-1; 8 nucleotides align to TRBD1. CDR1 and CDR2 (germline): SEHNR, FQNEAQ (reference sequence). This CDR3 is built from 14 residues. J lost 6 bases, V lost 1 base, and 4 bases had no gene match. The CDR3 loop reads CASSLVQGEAEAFF. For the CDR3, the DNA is TGTGCCAGCAGCTTAGTACAGGGGGAGGCTGAAGCTTTCTTT.

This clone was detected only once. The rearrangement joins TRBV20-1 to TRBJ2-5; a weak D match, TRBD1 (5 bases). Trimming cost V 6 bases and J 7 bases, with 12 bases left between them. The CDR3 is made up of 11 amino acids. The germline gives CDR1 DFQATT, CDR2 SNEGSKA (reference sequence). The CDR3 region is CSATHRGTQYF. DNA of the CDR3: TGCAGTGCCACACATAGGGGGACCCAGTACTTC.

CDR3 bases: TGTGCCAGCAGGCTGGACAGGGGGGACATTCAGTACTTC. Protein product: CASRLDRGDIQYF. The gene calls are TRBV28 and TRBJ2-4, with TRBD1 identical over 10 bases. The CDR3 totals 13 residues. Trimming at V came to 6 bases and at J to 8 bases, leaving 4 bases not matched to a gene. Germline V gene data show CDR1 as MDHEN and CDR2 as SYDVKM.

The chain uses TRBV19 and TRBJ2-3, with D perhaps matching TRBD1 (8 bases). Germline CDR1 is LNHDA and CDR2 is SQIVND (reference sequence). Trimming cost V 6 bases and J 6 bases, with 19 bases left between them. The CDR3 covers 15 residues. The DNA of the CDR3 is TGTGCCAGTAGGGGACAGGCTTACGGGAGGGATACGCAGTATTTT. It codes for CASRGQAYGRDTQYF.

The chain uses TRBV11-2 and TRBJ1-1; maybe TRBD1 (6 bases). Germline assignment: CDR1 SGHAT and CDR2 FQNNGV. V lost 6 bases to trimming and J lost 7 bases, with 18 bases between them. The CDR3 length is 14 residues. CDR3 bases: TGTGCCAGCAGAAGGGGGGGTGTGAGGTTTGAAGCTTTCTTT. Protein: CASRRGGVRFEAFF.

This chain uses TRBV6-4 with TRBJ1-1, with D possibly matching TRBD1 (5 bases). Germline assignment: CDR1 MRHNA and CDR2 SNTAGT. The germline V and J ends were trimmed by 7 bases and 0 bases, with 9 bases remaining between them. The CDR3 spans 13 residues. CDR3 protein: CASKAGLNTEAFF. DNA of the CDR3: TGTGCCAGCAAGGCGGGGCTGAACACTGAAGCTTTCTTT.